These 5 T cell receptor beta chains were sequenced from one sample in a study of CD8+CD57+ T cells in acquired aplastic anemia. Using genomic DNA as the template, TCR beta VDJ and CDR3 profiling was carried out. TCRdb analysed the reads with MiXCR anew, one entry per CDR3 protein. The table lists fewer than 200,000 distinct CDR3 sequences, roughly 45% of them singletons, with approximately 1% in the top ten. Source material: sorted CD4+, CD8+, or CD8+CD57+ T cells (not recorded which) from PBMCs. All receptors come from a human donor in good health.

This chain joins TRBV6-1 and TRBJ1-1, with TRBD1 matching over 8 bases. The V segment lost 7 bases and the J segment 6 bases; nucleotides outside the gene matches: 16. Germline V lookup: CDR1 MNHNS, CDR2 SASEGT. This CDR3 has 16 residues. CDR3 bases: TGTGCCAGCACTCTCCAGGGGGCGCAGAGTAGCTCTGAAGCTTTCTTT. Translating gives CASTLQGAQSSSEAFF.

This clonotype was observed at least ten times. The V and J genes are TRBV6-1 and TRBJ1-2; TRBD1 matches 8 bases. This CDR3 comprises 13 residues. J gave up 7 bases and V 6 bases, and 7 bases lay outside the gene matches. The germline CDR1 and CDR2 sequences are MNHNS and SASEGT. CDR3 protein: CASSPGQGGGYTF. The DNA of the CDR3 is TGTGCCAGCAGCCCCGGACAGGGTGGTGGCTACACCTTC.

The chain is built from TRBV20-1 and TRBJ2-7; D is unresolved. Between the trimmed V and J ends, which lost 4 bases and 5 bases, there was a span of 15 bases. This CDR3 has 13 amino acids. Germline V gives CDR1 DFQATT, CDR2 SNEGSKA (reference sequence). The CDR3 here is CSAIRTVEDEQYF. DNA for the CDR3: TGCAGTGCTATTCGGACGGTAGAGGACGAGCAGTACTTC.

V gene TRBV10-2 combines with J gene TRBJ2-3; 13 bases match TRBD2. Germline CDR1 and CDR2: WSHSY and SAAADI. This CDR3 is built from 15 residues. The junction had 4 bases not matched to a gene; V was cut back by 6 bases and J by 4 bases. This chain's CDR3 is CASRRTSGSADTQYF. CDR3 in DNA: TGCGCCAGCAGAAGGACTAGCGGGAGTGCAGATACGCAGTATTTT.

The chain carries TRBV12-3 or TRBV12-4 and TRBJ2-7; a weak D match, TRBD2 (5 bases). Trimming pared 3 bases from V and 0 bases from J, leaving 9 bases between. This CDR3 has 14 residues. CDR3 nucleotides: TGTGCCAGCAGTTTCCCGGGAAGCTCCTACGAGCAGTACTTC. It specifies CASSFPGSSYEQYF.